Each of the 20 T cell receptor beta chains below was sequenced from the same sample in a study of OX40 agonist ivuxolimab in advanced cancers. The data were produced by immunoSEQ multiplex PCR, yet TCRdb's version contains in-frame clones alone and is incomplete. This sample has approximately 70,000 clones, with 87% found just once. Sequenced here: CD4+ or CD8+ T cells sorted from blood, sampled in a trial of the OX40 agonist ivuxolimab. These TCRs come from an adult with an advanced solid tumor such as melanoma, head and neck, liver or kidney cancer.

V and J are TRBV4-1 and TRBJ2-7; D unresolved. CDR3 length: 16 amino acids. V was shortened by 0 bases and J by 2 bases, with 14 bases between the two germline ends. Germline CDR1 and CDR2: MGHRA and YSYEKL. The CDR3 loop reads CASSQDHGWQPYEQYF. The DNA for the CDR3 is TGCGCCAGCAGCCAAGATCATGGTTGGCAACCCTACGAGCAGTACTTC.

V gene TRBV19 combines with J gene TRBJ2-2; D may be TRBD2 (5 bases). With 2 bases removed from V and 6 bases from J, the gap between germline ends came to 13 bases. Germline CDR1 reads LNHDA; CDR2 reads SQIVND (reference sequence). The CDR3 covers 15 residues. The CDR3 nucleotides are TGTGCCAGTAGTATACAAACTAGTAATCCCGGGGAGCTGTTTTTT. Translating it yields CASSIQTSNPGELFF.

Written as DNA, the CDR3 is TGTGCCATCAGACTAGCGGGACGTAAGGAGCAGTACTTC. This translates into CAIRLAGRKEQYF. The V gene is TRBV10-3, the J gene TRBJ2-7; TRBD2 agrees at 10 bases. The CDR3 is 13 residues long. Germline V CDR1 and CDR2: ENHRY, SYGVKD. The V and J ends lost 6 bases and 7 bases, in that order; junction bases with no gene match: 6.

The chain is built from TRBV9 and TRBJ2-1; 7 nucleotides match TRBD2. J gave up 6 bases and V 1 base, and 7 bases lay outside the gene matches. The CDR3 totals 15 residues. CDR1 SGDLS and CDR2 YYNGEE come from the germline V gene. The CDR3 is CASSVHAGAINEQFF. DNA for the CDR3: TGTGCCAGCAGCGTACACGCGGGAGCCATCAATGAGCAGTTCTTC.

The sample holds one count of this clone. The J gene is TRBJ2-4, the V gene TRBV11-1; 7 bases match TRBD2. CDR1 is SGHAT and CDR2 is FQDESV in the germline V gene (reference sequence). V lost 5 bases and J lost 0; bases outside the gene matches: 7. This CDR3 has 16 residues. This chain's CDR3 is CASSQGAGLAKNIQYF. Here the CDR3 DNA reads TGTGCCAGCAGCCAAGGAGCGGGGCTAGCCAAAAACATTCAGTACTTC.

The chain is built from TRBV2 and TRBJ2-5; 9 bases map to TRBD1. The germline CDR1 and CDR2 sequences are SNHLY and FYNNEI. With V trimmed by 6 bases and J by 3 bases, 5 bases remained unmatched. The CDR3 spans 14 residues. CDR3 sequence (DNA): TGTGCCAGCAGCGGGACAGGGCCCAAAGAGACCCAGTACTTC. Translating it yields CASSGTGPKETQYF. Drawing the rest from reference TRBV2 and TRBJ2-5, the complete variable domain is EPEVTQTPSHQVTQMGQEVILRCVPISNHLYFYWYRQILGQKVEFLVSFYNNEISEKSEIFDDQFSVERPDGSNFTLKIRSTKLEDSAMYFCASSGTGPKETQYFGPGTRLLVL.

This clone was observed a single time. This chain connects TRBV5-1 to TRBJ2-2, with 8 bases aligning to TRBD2. V shed 4 bases, J shed 4 bases, and the junction held 12 bases outside the gene matches. The germline V gene encodes CDR1 SGHRS and CDR2 YFSETQ. The CDR3 is 17 residues long. The CDR3 region has the DNA TGCGCCAGCAGCCCTCAACCGGGTAGCGGGGCCACCGGGGAGCTGTTTTTT. Translating gives CASSPQPGSGATGELFF.

This chain uses TRBV11-2 with TRBJ2-3; 7 nucleotides line up with TRBD1. The CDR3 loop spans 13 amino acids. Germline V gene lookup returns CDR1 SGHAT and CDR2 FQNNGV. The V gene end was trimmed by 4 bases and the J gene end by 5 bases; junction bases not matched to a gene: 3. CDR3 protein: CASSSTGIDTQYF. For the CDR3, the DNA is TGTGCCAGCAGCTCGACAGGGATAGATACGCAGTATTTT.

The V and J genes are TRBV18 and TRBJ2-5; D gene ambiguous. CDR3 length: 13 residues. Deletions cut 2 bases from V and 2 bases from J, with 6 bases between. CDR1 and CDR2 from the germline V gene are KGHSH and LQKENI. For the CDR3, the DNA is TGTGCCAGCTCACCAGGGCTTCAAGAGACCCAGTACTTC. Translated: CASSPGLQETQYF.

This clone was counted only a few times. This chain connects TRBV7-3 to TRBJ1-1; the D gene is possibly TRBD1 (5 bases). Germline V lookup: CDR1 SGHTA, CDR2 FQGTGA. Trimming removed 5 bases from V and 7 bases from J, with 14 bases in between. This CDR3 is 13 amino acids long. The CDR3 region has the DNA TGTGCCAGCAGCCTCATGGGGACGGATGAAGCTTTCTTT. Amino acids: CASSLMGTDEAFF.

The chain carries TRBV4-2 and TRBJ2-4; possible D gene TRBD1, 8 bases. Trimming pared 1 base from V and 7 bases from J, leaving 17 bases between. Germline V gives CDR1 LGHNA, CDR2 YNFKEQ. This CDR3 spans 16 amino acids. In DNA, the CDR3 is TGTGCCAGCAGCCAAGGTCGAACAGGGGGAGGGAACATTCAGTACTTC. Its protein is CASSQGRTGGGNIQYF.

This rearrangement joins TRBV27 to TRBJ2-2; D remains unclear. Trimming stripped 4 bases from V and 6 bases from J, with 6 bases between. In germline, CDR1 is MNHEY, CDR2 SMNVEV (reference sequence). The CDR3 has 12 amino acids. The DNA of the CDR3 is TGTGCCAGCAGTTACCAGCCCGGGGAGCTGTTTTTT. Amino acid sequence: CASSYQPGELFF.

This sequence joins TRBV18 and TRBJ2-5; D may be TRBD1 (5 bases). TRBJ2-7 explains the end of the DNA better; the J call may be wrong. The CDR3 runs to 13 residues. The germline CDR1 and CDR2 sequences are KGHSH and LQKENI. For the CDR3, the DNA is TGTGCCAGCTCACTTGACAGATCCTACGAGCAGTACTTC. It encodes CASSLDRSYEQYF.

The chain joins TRBV6-1 to TRBJ2-3; D is perhaps TRBD2 (6 bases). The CDR3 is 14 residues long. V lost 7 bases and J lost 4, with 15 bases in between. Germline CDR1 MNHNS, CDR2 SASEGT. CDR3 loop: CASTTGTFADTQYF. CDR3 nucleotide sequence: TGTGCCAGCACTACCGGGACTTTTGCAGATACGCAGTATTTT.

This rearrangement joins TRBV6-1 to TRBJ1-5, with D possibly TRBD1 on 6 matching bases. CDR1 MNHNS and CDR2 SASEGT come from the germline V gene. Trimming took off 2 bases at V and 7 bases at J, with 15 bases between the two ends. The CDR3 has 15 amino acids. CDR3 protein: CASSELGIQGQPQHF. The CDR3 DNA is TGTGCCAGCAGTGAACTAGGCATACAGGGACAGCCCCAGCATTTT.

The chain employs TRBV5-4 and TRBJ2-5; TRBD2 is a possible D gene (5 bases). CDR1 and CDR2 from the germline V gene are SGHNT and YYREEE (reference sequence). Trimming removed 3 bases at V and 3 bases at J, with 18 bases between. The CDR3 covers 16 residues. CDR3 DNA: TGTGCCAGCAGCTCTCGAGGAGTACGGCGGGAAGAGACCCAGTACTTC. Encoded protein: CASSSRGVRREETQYF.

A few counts support this clone. The CDR3: CASSLSGQASYEQYF. CDR3 nucleotides: TGTGCCAGCAGTTTATCGGGACAGGCCAGCTACGAGCAGTACTTC. This chain uses TRBV28 with TRBJ2-7; the match to TRBD1 covers 8 bases. Looked up from germline, CDR1 is MDHEN and CDR2 is SYDVKM. The CDR3 sequence is 15 residues long. V lost 1 base and J lost 3; bases outside the gene matches: 5.

The CDR3 nucleotides read TGTGCCAGCCGAACAGGGGTAGAGGAGACCCAGTACTTC. Protein: CASRTGVEETQYF. The chain combines TRBV5-8 with TRBJ2-5, with 7 nucleotides matching TRBD1. Germline V gene sequence: CDR1 SGHTS, CDR2 YDEGEE. Unmatched junction bases numbered 8, after V lost 7 bases and J lost 5 bases. There are 13 residues in the CDR3. Combining the CDR3 with reference TRBV5-8 and TRBJ2-5 gives the whole variable domain EAGVTQSPTHLIKTRGQQATLRCSPISGHTSVYWYQQALGLGLQFLLWYDEGEERNRGNFPPRFSGRQFPNYSSELNVNALELEDSALYLCASRTGVEETQYFGPGTRLLVL.

V and J are TRBV2 and TRBJ1-5; 7 positions agree with TRBD1. This CDR3 comprises 14 residues. Losses at the gene ends were 4 bases for V and 2 bases for J; bases not matched to a gene: 2. CDR1 is SNHLY and CDR2 is FYNNEI in the germline V gene. CDR3 residues: CASSVTGGNQPQHF. The CDR3 nucleotides read TGTGCCAGCAGTGTTACAGGGGGCAATCAGCCCCAGCATTTT. Using reference TRBV2 and TRBJ1-5 for the parts outside the CDR3, the full variable domain is EPEVTQTPSHQVTQMGQEVILRCVPISNHLYFYWYRQILGQKVEFLVSFYNNEISEKSEIFDDQFSVERPDGSNFTLKIRSTKLEDSAMYFCASSVTGGNQPQHFGDGTRLSIL.

The chain employs TRBV6-1 and TRBJ2-7; 9 nucleotides align to TRBD2. This CDR3 region has 14 residues. The germline V gene encodes CDR1 MNHNS and CDR2 SASEGT. The V gene end was trimmed by 1 base and the J gene end by 7 bases; junction bases not matched to a gene: 5. CDR3 nucleotide sequence: TGTGCCAGCAGTGAAGGACAGGCGGGAGGGGAGCAGTACTTC. Residues: CASSEGQAGGEQYF.